This T cell receptor (beta chain) was sequenced during a study of spatial heterogeneity in lung cancer. On the study more broadly: Sequencing covered available follow-up PBMC samples collected a median of roughly 2 years after resection.

The presence of a unique molecular identifier marked each TCR cDNA molecule. TCRdb redid the calling of the 5' RACE reads with MiXCR, one entry per CDR3 protein. Here the sample spans about 120,000 distinct CDR3 sequences, 9.5% to 15% being singletons. This clonotype appeared many times. The antigen is not known. Points from the study as a whole: More often at tumor resection than at routine follow-up, ubiquitous expanded tumor TCRs were detected in the blood.

Time point of the sample: blood at routine non-recurrence follow-up after resection. The input material, whole RNA from tumor, nontumor lung or frozen PBMC, was sequenced unsorted. The germline V gene encodes CDR1 SGHTA and CDR2 FQGNSA. V gave up 3 bases and J gave up 0 bases, with 11 bases separating them. The CDR3 contains 16 residues. The source was PBMCs, collected at follow-up. V gene TRBV7-2 combines with J gene TRBJ1-4; D unresolved. The source of this sequence is a male donor with early-stage non-small cell lung cancer. The CDR3 DNA follows: TGTGCCAGCAGCTTGCAATCGGGGTCAACTAATGAAAAACTGTTTTTT. It yields the protein CASSLQSGSTNEKLFF.